This T cell receptor beta chain is from a study of beta chain features in type 1 diabetes. General study findings and limits: When Type 1 diabetes patients were examined, their TCRB CDR3s proved moderately but significantly shorter in all four CD4+ subsets. The similarity of naive, central memory and Treg TCRB repertoires appeared greater among patients than among healthy donors. Using cDNA template may skew counts toward highly expressing activated cells.

Expressed TCRB transcripts were sequenced because the isolated RNA had all been reverse transcribed beforehand. The repertoire was sequenced with immunoSEQ multiplex PCR; TCRdb's copy has only in-frame clones and lacks some. The sample contains some 99,000 clones, about 40% of which appear only once. Germline V gives CDR1 LNHNV, CDR2 YYDKDF (reference sequence). CDR3 length: 15 amino acids. V lost 2 bases to trimming and J lost 7 bases; unmatched junction nucleotides: 10. This clone was counted between two and nine times. The antigen remains undetermined. The receptor comes from a young woman in good health. The rearrangement uses TRBV15 and TRBJ1-2; 7 bases agree with TRBD1. The sample consisted of stem cell memory CD4+ T cells from blood. In DNA form, the CDR3 reads TGTGCCACCAGCAGACTCGTCCCAGGGGGAGGTGGCTACACCTTC. Protein sequence: CATSRLVPGGGGYTF.